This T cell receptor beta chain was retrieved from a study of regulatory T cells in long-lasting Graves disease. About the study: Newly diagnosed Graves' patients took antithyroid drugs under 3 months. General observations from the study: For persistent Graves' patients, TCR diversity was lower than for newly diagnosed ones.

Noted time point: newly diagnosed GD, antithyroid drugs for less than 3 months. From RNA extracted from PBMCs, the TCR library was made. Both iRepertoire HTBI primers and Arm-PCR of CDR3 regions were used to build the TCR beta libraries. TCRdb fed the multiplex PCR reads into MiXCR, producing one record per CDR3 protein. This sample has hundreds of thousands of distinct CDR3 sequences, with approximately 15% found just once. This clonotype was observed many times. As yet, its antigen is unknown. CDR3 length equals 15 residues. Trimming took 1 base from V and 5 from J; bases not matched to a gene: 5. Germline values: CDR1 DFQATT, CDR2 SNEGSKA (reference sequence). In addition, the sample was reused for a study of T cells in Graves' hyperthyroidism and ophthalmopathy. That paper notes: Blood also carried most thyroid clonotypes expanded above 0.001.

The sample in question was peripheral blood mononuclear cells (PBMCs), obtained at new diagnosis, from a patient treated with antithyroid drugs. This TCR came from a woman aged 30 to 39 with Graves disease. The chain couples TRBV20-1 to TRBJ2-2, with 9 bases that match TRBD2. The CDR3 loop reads CSARAGLASTGELFF. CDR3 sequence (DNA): TGCAGTGCTAGAGCAGGACTAGCGAGTACCGGGGAGCTGTTTTTT.